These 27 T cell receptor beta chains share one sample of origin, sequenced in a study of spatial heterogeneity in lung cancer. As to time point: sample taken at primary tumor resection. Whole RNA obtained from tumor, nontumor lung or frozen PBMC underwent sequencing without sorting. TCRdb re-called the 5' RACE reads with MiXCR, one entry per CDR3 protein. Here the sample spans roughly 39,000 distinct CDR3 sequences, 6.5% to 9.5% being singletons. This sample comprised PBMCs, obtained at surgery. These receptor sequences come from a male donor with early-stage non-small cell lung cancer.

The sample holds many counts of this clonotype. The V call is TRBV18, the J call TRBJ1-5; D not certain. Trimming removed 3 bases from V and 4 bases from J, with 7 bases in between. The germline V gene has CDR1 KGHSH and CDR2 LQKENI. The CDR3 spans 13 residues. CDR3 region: CASSPGTNQPQHF. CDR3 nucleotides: TGTGCCAGCTCACCGGGTACTAATCAGCCCCAGCATTTT.

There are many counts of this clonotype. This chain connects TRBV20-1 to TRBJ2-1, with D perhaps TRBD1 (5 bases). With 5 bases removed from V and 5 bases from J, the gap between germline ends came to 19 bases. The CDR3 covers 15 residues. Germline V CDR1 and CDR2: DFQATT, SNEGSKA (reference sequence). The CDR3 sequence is CSAEPLGQVNNEQFF. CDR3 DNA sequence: TGCAGTGCTGAGCCCCTGGGGCAGGTAAACAATGAGCAGTTCTTC.

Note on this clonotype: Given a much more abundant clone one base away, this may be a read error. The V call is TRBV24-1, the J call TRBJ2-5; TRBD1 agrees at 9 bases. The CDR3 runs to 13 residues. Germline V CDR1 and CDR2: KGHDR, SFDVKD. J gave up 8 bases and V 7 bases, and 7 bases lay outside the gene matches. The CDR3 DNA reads TGTGCCACCAGGGGGACAGGGACAGACACCCAGTACTTC. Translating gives CATRGTGTDTQYF.

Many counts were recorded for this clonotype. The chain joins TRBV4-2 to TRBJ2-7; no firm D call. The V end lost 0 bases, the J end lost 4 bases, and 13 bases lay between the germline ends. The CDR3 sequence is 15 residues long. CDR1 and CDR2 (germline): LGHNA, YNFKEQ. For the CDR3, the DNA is TGTGCCAGCAGCCAAGATAGGCGTTCTCGGTACGAGCAGTACTTC. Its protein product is CASSQDRRSRYEQYF.

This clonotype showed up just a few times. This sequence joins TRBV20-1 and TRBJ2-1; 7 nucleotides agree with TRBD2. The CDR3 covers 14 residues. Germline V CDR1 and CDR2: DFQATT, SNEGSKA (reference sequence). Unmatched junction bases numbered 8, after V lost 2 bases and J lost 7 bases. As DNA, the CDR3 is TGCAGTGCTAGACCCGGACTAGTACAAAATGAGCAGTTCTTC. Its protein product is CSARPGLVQNEQFF.

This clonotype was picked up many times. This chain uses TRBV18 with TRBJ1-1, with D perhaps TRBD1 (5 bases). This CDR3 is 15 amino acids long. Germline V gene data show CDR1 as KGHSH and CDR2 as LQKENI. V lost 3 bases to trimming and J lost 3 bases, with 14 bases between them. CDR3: CASSPSVRVDTEAFF. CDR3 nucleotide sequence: TGTGCCAGCTCACCCAGCGTCAGGGTGGACACTGAAGCTTTCTTT.

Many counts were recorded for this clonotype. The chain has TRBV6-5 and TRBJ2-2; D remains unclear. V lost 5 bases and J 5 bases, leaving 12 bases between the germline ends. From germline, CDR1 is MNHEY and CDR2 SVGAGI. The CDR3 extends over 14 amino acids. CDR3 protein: CASSHVLATGELFF. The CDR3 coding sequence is TGTGCCAGCAGTCATGTTTTGGCGACCGGGGAGCTGTTTTTT.

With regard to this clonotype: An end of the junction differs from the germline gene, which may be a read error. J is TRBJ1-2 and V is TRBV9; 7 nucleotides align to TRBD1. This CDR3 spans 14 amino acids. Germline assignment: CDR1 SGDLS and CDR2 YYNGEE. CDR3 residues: CASSVENRGYDYSF. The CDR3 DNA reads TGTGCCAGCAGCGTAGAGAACAGGGGTTATGACTACTCCTTC.

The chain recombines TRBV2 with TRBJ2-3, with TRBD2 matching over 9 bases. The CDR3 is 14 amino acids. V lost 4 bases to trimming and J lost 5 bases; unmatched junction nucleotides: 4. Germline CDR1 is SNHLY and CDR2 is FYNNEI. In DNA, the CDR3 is TGTGCCAGCAGTGGCGGGAGGGCCGGAGATACGCAGTATTTT. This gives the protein CASSGGRAGDTQYF.

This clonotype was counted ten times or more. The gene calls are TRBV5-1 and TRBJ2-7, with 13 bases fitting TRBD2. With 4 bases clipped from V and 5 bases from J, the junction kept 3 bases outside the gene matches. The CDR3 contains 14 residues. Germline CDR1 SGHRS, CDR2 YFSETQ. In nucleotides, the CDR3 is TGCGCCAGCAGCCCTGGACTAGCGGGGGACGAGCAGTACTTC. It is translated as CASSPGLAGDEQYF.

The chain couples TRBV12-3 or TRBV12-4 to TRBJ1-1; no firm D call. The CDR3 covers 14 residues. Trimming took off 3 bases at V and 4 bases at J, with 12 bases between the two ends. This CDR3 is CASSFDMTPTEAFF. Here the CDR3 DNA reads TGTGCCAGCAGTTTCGACATGACCCCCACTGAAGCTTTCTTT.

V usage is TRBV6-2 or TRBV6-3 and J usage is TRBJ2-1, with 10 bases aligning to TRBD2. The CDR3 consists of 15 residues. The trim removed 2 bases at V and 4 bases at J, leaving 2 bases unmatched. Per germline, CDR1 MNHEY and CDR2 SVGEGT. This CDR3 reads CASSYTSGVYNEQFF. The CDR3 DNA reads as TGTGCCAGCAGTTACACTAGCGGGGTATACAATGAGCAGTTCTTC.

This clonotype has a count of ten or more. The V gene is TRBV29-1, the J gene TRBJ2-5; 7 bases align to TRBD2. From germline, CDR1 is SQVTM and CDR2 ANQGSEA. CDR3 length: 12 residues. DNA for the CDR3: TGCAGTGGGGGGGGATTCCAAGAGACCCAGTACTTC. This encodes CSGGGFQETQYF.

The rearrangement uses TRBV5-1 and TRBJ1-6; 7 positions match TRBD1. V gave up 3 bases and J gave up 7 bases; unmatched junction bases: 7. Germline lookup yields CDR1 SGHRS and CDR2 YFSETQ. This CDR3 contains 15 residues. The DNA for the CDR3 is TGCGCCAGCAGCTGGGGCCCGGGACAGAATTCACCCCTCCACTTT. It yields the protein CASSWGPGQNSPLHF. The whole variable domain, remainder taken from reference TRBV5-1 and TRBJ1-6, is KAGVTQTPRYLIKTRGQQVTLSCSPISGHRSVSWYQQTPGQGLQFLFEYFSETQRNKGNFPGRFSGRQFSNSRSEMNVSTLELGDSALYLCASSWGPGQNSPLHFGNGTRLTVT.

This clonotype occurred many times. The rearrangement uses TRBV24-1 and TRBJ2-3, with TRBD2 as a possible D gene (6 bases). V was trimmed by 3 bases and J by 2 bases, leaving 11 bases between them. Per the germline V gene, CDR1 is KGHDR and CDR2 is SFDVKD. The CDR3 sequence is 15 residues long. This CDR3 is CATSDRAGNTDTQYF. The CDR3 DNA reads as TGTGCCACCAGTGATAGGGCGGGAAACACAGATACGCAGTATTTT.

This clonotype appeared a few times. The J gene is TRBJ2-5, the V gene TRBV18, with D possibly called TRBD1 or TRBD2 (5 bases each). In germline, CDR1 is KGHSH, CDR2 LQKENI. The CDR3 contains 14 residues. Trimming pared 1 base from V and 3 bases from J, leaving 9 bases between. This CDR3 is CASSPRDGKETQYF. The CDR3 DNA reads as TGTGCCAGCTCACCACGGGACGGGAAAGAGACCCAGTACTTC.

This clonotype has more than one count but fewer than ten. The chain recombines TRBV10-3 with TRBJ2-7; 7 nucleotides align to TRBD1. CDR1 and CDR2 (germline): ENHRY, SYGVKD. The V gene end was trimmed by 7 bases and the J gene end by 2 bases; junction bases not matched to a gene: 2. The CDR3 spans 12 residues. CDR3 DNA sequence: TGTGCCATCAAGGGGGCTACCTACGAGCAGTACTTC. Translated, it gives CAIKGATYEQYF.

CDR3 loop: CASSQAADTQYF. The CDR3 DNA is TGTGCCAGCAGCCAAGCCGCAGATACGCAGTATTTT. The rearrangement links TRBV3-1 to TRBJ2-3; D not certain. The CDR3 is 12 residues long. The V gene lost 1 base and the J gene lost 4 bases, with 3 bases spanning the gap. Germline V gene sequence: CDR1 LGHDT, CDR2 YNNKEL (reference sequence).

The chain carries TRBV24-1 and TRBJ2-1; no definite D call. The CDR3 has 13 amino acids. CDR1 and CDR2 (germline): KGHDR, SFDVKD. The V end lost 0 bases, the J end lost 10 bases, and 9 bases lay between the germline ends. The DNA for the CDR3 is TGTGCCACCAGTGATTTGGGGCCGAAAGAGCAGTTCTTC. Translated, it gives CATSDLGPKEQFF.

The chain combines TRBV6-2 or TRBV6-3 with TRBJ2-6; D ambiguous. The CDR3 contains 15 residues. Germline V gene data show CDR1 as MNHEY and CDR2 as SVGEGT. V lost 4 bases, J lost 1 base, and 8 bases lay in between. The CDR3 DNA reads TGTGCCAGCAGTTTTCCCGGGTCTGGGGCCAACGTCCTGACTTTC. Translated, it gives CASSFPGSGANVLTF.

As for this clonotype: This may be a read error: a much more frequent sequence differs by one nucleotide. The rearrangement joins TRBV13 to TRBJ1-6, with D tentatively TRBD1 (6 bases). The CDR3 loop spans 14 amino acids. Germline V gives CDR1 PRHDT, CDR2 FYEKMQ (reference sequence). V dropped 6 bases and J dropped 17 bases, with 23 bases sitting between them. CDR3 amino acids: CASSPHRASPHFHF. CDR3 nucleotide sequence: TGTGCCAGCAGTCCTCACAGGGCCAGTCCCCACTTCCACTTT.

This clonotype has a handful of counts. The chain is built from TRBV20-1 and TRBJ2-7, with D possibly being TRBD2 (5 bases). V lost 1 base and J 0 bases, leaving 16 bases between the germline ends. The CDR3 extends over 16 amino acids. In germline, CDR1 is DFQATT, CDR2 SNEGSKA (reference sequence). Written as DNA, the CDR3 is TGCAGTGCTAGAGGGCGCAGCGGCTTCCCCTCCTACGAGCAGTACTTC. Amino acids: CSARGRSGFPSYEQYF.

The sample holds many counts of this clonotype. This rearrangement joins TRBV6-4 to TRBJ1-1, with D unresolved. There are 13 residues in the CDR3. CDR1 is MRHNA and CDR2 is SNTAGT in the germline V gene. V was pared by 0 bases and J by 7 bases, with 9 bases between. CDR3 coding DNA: TGTGCCAGCAGTGACTCGGAACGGAATGAAGCTTTCTTT. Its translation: CASSDSERNEAFF.

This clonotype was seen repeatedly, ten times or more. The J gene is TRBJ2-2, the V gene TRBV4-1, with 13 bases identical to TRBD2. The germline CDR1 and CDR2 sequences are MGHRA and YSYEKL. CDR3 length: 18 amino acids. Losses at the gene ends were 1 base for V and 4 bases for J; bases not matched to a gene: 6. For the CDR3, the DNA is TGCGCCAGCAGCCAAGGCGGACTAGCGGGAGTTGGCACCGGGGAGCTGTTTTTT. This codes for CASSQGGLAGVGTGELFF.

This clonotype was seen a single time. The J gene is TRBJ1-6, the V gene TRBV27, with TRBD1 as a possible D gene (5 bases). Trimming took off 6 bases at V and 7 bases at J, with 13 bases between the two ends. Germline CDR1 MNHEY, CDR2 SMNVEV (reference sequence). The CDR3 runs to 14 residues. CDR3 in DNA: TGTGCCAGCAGCGGGACCGACGAGAATTCACCCCTCCACTTT. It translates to CASSGTDENSPLHF.

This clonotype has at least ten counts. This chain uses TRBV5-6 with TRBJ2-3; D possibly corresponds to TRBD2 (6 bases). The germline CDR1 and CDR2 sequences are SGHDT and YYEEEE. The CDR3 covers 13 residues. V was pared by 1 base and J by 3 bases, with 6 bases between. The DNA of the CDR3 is TGTGCCAGCAGCTTGCGGGAGACAGATACGCAGTATTTT. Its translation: CASSLRETDTQYF.

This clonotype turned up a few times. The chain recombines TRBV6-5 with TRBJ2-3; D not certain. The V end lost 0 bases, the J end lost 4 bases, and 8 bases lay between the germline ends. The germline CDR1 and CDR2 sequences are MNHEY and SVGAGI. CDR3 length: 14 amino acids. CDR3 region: CASSYSGYADTQYF. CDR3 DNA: TGTGCCAGCAGTTACTCTGGGTACGCAGATACGCAGTATTTT.